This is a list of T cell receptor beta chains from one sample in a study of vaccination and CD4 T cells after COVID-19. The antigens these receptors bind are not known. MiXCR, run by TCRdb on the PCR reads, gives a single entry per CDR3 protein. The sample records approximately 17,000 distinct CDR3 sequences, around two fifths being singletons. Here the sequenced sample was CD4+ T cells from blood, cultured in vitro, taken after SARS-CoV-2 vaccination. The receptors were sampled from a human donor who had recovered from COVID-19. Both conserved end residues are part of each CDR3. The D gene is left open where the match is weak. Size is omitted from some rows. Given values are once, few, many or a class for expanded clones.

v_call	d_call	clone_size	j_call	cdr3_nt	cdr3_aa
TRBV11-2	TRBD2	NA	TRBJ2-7	TGTGCCAGCAGCCTCACCCGGACTAGCGCGACCTACGAGCAGTACTTC	CASSLTRTSATYEQYF
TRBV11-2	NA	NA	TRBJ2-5	TGTGCCAGCAGCTTCTCCTTAGGGAGCGCGAAGCAAGAGACCCAGTACTTC	CASSFSLGSAKQETQYF
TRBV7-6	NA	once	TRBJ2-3	TGTGCCAGCACCAGGACGACCTTGCACACAGATACGCAGTATTTT	CASTRTTLHTDTQYF
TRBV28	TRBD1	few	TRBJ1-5	TGTGCCAGCAGTGATGGACAGGGTTACCATCAGCCCCAGCATTTT	CASSDGQGYHQPQHF
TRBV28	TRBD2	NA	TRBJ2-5	TGTGCCAGCAGTTTAGGACTAGCGGGAGTAGAGACCCAGTACTTC	CASSLGLAGVETQYF
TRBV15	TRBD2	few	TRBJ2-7	TGTGCCACCAGCAGAGGGGGGACTAGCGGGACTCAGTACTTC	CATSRGGTSGTQYF
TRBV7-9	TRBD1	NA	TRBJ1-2	TGTGCCAGCAGCCTGGGACAGACTAACTATGGCTACACCTTC	CASSLGQTNYGYTF
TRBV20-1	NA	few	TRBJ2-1	TGCAGTGCTAGGGGGCCTACGACCTCCTACAATGAGCAGTTCTTC	CSARGPTTSYNEQFF
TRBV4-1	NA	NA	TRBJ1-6	TGCGCCAGCAGCGAAGACGGTTATGGTTCACCCCTCCACTTT	CASSEDGYGSPLHF
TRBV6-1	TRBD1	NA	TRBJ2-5	TGTGCCAGCAGACCGGGACAGGGAGCCTCTGGGACCCAGTACTTC	CASRPGQGASGTQYF
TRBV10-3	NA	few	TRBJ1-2	TGTGCCATCAGTGAGGCAACTTATGGCTACACCTTC	CAISEATYGYTF
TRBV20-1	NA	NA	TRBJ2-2	TGCAGTGCTCTCGGGTCCAGCGGGTCGTCCGGGGAGCTGTTTTTT	CSALGSSGSSGELFF
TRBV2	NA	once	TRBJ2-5	TGTGCCAGCATGTTTAACGGTGCGGAAGAGACCCAGTACTTC	CASMFNGAEETQYF
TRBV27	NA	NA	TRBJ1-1	TGTGCCAGCAGTGACCCCCCCGGAGATAACACTGAAGCTTTCTTT	CASSDPPGDNTEAFF
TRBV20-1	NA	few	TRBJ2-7	TGCAGTGCTAGCCGGGACGGTACCTACGAGCAGTACTTC	CSASRDGTYEQYF
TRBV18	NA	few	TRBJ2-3	TGTGCCAGCTCACCACAAAAAAGGGAGTCAGATACGCAGTATTTT	CASSPQKRESDTQYF
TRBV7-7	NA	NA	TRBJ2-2	TGTGCCAGCAGCTTCCAGGCCGGCGAGAACACCGGGGAGCTGTTTTTT	CASSFQAGENTGELFF
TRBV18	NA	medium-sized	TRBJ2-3	TGTGCCAGCACAATACTAGGAGCCCTCACAGATACGCAGTATTTT	CASTILGALTDTQYF
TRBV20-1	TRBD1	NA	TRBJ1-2	TGCAGTGCCAAGACAGGGCTGGATGGCTACACCTTC	CSAKTGLDGYTF
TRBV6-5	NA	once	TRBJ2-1	TGTGCCAGCAGTTACTCGTTTAGTAGCGGACCTTACAATGAGCAGTTCTTC	CASSYSFSSGPYNEQFF
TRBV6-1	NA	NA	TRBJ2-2	TGTGCCAGCTTCGGGTGGCGGAAGAACACCGGGGAGCTGTTTTTT	CASFGWRKNTGELFF
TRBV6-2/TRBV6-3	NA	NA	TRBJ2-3	TGTGCCAGCAGCCGCTTATGGGAGGCATGGGAGGTGTTGACTAATGTGAATACGCAGTATTTT	CASSRLWEAWEVLTNVNTQYF
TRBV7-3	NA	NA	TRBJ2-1	TGTGCCAGCAGCCCACAGACAGACAATGAGCAGTTCTTC	CASSPQTDNEQFF
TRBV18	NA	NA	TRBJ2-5	TGTGCCAGCTCACCAATGGGAGAGACCCAGTACTTC	CASSPMGETQYF
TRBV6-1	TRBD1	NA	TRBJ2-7	TGTGCCAGCAGTGAACCCTCCGGGACAGGGCTGCGGGAGCAGTACTTC	CASSEPSGTGLREQYF
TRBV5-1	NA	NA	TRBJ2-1	TGCGCCAGCAGCTGGGTGACTACTGGGATGCGTGAGCAGTTCTTC	CASSWVTTGMREQFF
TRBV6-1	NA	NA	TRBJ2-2	TGTGCCAGCAGAGGCCCCGGGGAGCTGTTTTTT	CASRGPGELFF
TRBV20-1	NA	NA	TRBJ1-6	TGCAGTGCCCGTGTTCTTACTTCTTTGGGGGGAAATTCACCCCTCCACTTT	CSARVLTSLGGNSPLHF
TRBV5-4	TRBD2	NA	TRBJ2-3	TGTGCCAGCACCACCGGGCTAGCGGGAGGGCTTAGCACAGATACGCAGTATTTT	CASTTGLAGGLSTDTQYF
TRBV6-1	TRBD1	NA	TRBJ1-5	TGTGCCAGCAGAAAACAGGGGGCCAGCAATCAGCCCCAGCATTTT	CASRKQGASNQPQHF
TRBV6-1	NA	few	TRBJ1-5	TGTGCCAGCAGCCTGGTTGGGGTTAGCAATCAGCCCCAGCATTTT	CASSLVGVSNQPQHF
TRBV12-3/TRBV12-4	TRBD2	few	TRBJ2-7	TGTGCCAGCAGTTCCCAGCGGGAGGGATTCTCCTACGAGCAGTACTTC	CASSSQREGFSYEQYF
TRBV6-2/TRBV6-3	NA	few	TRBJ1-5	TGTGCCAGCAGTTACTCGACAGACACTCAGCCCCAGCATTTT	CASSYSTDTQPQHF